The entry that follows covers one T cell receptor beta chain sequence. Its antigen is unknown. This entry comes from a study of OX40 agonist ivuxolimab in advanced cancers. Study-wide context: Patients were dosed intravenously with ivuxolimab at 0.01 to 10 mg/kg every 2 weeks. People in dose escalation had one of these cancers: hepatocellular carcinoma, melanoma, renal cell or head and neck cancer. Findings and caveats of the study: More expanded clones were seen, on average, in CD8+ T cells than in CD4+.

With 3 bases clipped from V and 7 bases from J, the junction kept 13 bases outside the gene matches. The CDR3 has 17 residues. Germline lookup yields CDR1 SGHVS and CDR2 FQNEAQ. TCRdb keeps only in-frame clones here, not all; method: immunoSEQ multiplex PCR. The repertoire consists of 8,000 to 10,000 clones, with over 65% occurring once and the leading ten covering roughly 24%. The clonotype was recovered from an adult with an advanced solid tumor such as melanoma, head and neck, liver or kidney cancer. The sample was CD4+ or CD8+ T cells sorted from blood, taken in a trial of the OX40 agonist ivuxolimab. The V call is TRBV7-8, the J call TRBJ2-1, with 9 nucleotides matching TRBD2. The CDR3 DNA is TGTGCCAGCAGCTTCGAAGTCGGCGGGGGGGCCTCTAATGAGCAGTTCTTC. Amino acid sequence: CASSFEVGGGASNEQFF.